Listed here are 23 T cell receptor beta chains from one sample, sequenced in a study of tumor and adjacent non-tumor tissue in lung cancer. A modified ARM-PCR protocol with three rounds of nested PCR amplified TCRbeta. TCRdb reprocessed the multiplex PCR reads with MiXCR, giving one entry per CDR3 protein. The table includes tens of thousands of distinct CDR3 sequences, roughly 60% detected once. The template was RNA from unsorted bulk tissue. This non-tumor lung sample came from over 3 cm beyond the tumor edge. Sequenced: distant non-tumor lung tissue. These receptor sequences come from a man aged 70-80 years with non-small cell lung cancer.

To note about this clonotype: The conserved phenylalanine or tryptophan normally closing the CDR3 is absent here, so this likely arose from a read error. The chain carries TRBV11-1 and TRBJ2-1; 9 nucleotides match TRBD1. The germline V gene has CDR1 SGHAT and CDR2 FQDESV (reference sequence). J lost 8 bases, V lost 11 bases, and 13 bases had no gene match. This CDR3 has 14 amino acids. The CDR3 DNA reads as TGTGCCTGCATCCCCCGGACAGGGGTGGATGAGCAGTTCTCC. It translates to CACIPRTGVDEQFS.

The CDR3 protein is CASIHARLAASYEQYF. CDR3 DNA: TGTGCCAGCATCCATGCCCGACTAGCGGCCTCCTACGAGCAGTACTTC. The chain links TRBV14 to TRBJ2-7, with TRBD2 identical over 9 bases. Trimming took 7 bases from V and 0 from J; bases not matched to a gene: 10. The CDR3 runs 16 residues. CDR1 and CDR2 from the germline V gene are SGHDN and FVKESK.

As concerns this clonotype: An end of the junction differs from the germline gene, which may be a read error. J is TRBJ1-2 and V is TRBV29-1, with D perhaps matching TRBD1 (5 bases). Germline V gives CDR1 SQVTM, CDR2 ANQGSEA. This CDR3 has 13 residues. Here the CDR3 DNA reads TGCAGCATTGAAGATTCTGGGGCCAATGGCTACACCTTC. This gives the protein CSIEDSGANGYTF.

This clonotype came up many times. The CDR3 does not end in the conserved phenylalanine or tryptophan, so this is likely a read error. This chain connects TRBV29-1 to TRBJ1-2; possible D gene TRBD1, 5 bases. Germline assignment: CDR1 SQVTM and CDR2 ANQGSEA. This CDR3 contains 11 residues. The CDR3 here is CRADTQGGYTL. Here the CDR3 DNA reads TGCAGGGCGGACACCCAGGGCGGCTACACCCTC.

The chain is built from TRBV21-1 and TRBJ2-3; no DNA check was done on the table's D call, TRBD2. TRBV21-1 corresponds to a pseudogene. The CDR3 extends over 17 amino acids. CDR3 amino acids: CASSLLRSGRGPDTQYF. Written as DNA, the CDR3 is TGTGCCAGCAGCCTCCTTAGAAGCGGGCGGGGCCCAGATACGCAGTATTTT.

This clonotype is classed as medium-sized. The rearrangement links TRBV6-1 to TRBJ1-2, with TRBD1 identical over 11 bases. J lost 7 bases, V lost 6 bases, and 16 bases had no gene match. This CDR3 contains 17 residues. Germline loops: CDR1 MNHNS, CDR2 SASEGT. DNA for the CDR3: TGTGCCAGCAGCAAATCCCCCGACGGACAGGGGGCAGGTGGCTACACCTTC. Translation: CASSKSPDGQGAGGYTF.

In regard to this clonotype: An end of the junction does not agree with germline; a read error may underlie this. The chain carries TRBV6-1 and TRBJ2-2, with D perhaps TRBD1 (7 bases). CDR1 and CDR2 (germline): MNHNS, SASEGT. The CDR3 totals 15 residues. Written as DNA, the CDR3 is TGTGCCAGCAGGCCCAGGGGGTTGGACCCCGGGGGGCTGTTTTTT. It yields the protein CASRPRGLDPGGLFF.

At least ten counts were recorded for this clonotype. V is TRBV6-5 and J is TRBJ1-3, with TRBD1 identical over 7 bases. This CDR3 has 16 residues. Unmatched junction bases numbered 8, after V lost 6 bases and J lost 0 bases. The germline V gene has CDR1 MNHEY and CDR2 SVGAGI. CDR3 coding DNA: TGTGCCAGCAGCCGGGACAGACCGAGCTCTGGAAACACCATATATTTT. Protein: CASSRDRPSSGNTIYF.

Turning to this clonotype: One junction end does not reproduce the germline sequence, and a read error may be involved. The V and J genes are TRBV6-5 and TRBJ2-1; TRBD1 aligns across 7 bases. Germline V gene data show CDR1 as MNHEY and CDR2 as SVGAGI. The CDR3 extends over 11 amino acids. This CDR3 is CASRRQGEQLF. In DNA, the CDR3 is TGTGCCAGCAGGCGACAGGGAGAGCAACTCTTC.

With respect to this clonotype: A junction boundary mismatches the germline segment, possibly from a read error. V usage is TRBV4-2 and J usage is TRBJ2-3; 7 nucleotides align to TRBD2. The CDR3 length is 17 residues. Germline CDR1 LGHNA, CDR2 YNFKEQ. CDR3 sequence: CASSQGRLATSTDAQYF. As DNA, the CDR3 is TGTGCCAGCAGCCAGGGTCGACTAGCAACTAGTACAGATGCGCAGTATTTT.

There are a few counts of this clonotype. The chain's CDR3 is CASSSLQGSTEAFF. CDR3 sequence (DNA): TGTGCCAGCAGCTCCTTACAGGGGTCCACTGAAGCTTTCTTT. The chain couples TRBV7-8 to TRBJ1-1; 7 bases agree with TRBD1. After removal of 4 bases from V and 4 bases from J, the junction contained 6 bases not matched to a gene. CDR1 is SGHVS and CDR2 is FQNEAQ in the germline V gene. The CDR3 runs to 14 residues.

J is TRBJ2-7 and V is TRBV20-1; TRBD1 is a possible D gene (6 bases). There are 12 residues in the CDR3. Germline V gene data show CDR1 as DFQATT and CDR2 as SNEGSKA (reference sequence). The V end lost 5 bases, the J end lost 5 bases, and 13 bases lay between the germline ends. The CDR3, as DNA: TGCAGTGCTCTGTCTCAGGGGAACGAGCAGTACTTC. It yields the protein CSALSQGNEQYF.

Notes on this clonotype: Being one base from a much bigger clone, this may be a read error. The V call is TRBV5-6, the J call TRBJ2-5, with 9 nucleotides matching TRBD1. The CDR3 has 14 residues. The V gene's germline CDR1 is SGHDT and CDR2 YYEEEE. The CDR3 loop is CAGRGQGEGETQYF. As DNA, the CDR3 is TGTGCCGGCAGGGGACAGGGCGAGGGGGAGACCCAGTACTTC.

This clonotype has more than one count but fewer than ten. A much bigger clone sits one base away, suggesting this may be a read error. The chain joins TRBV6-1 to TRBJ2-3, with unresolved D. CDR3 size: 14 residues. In germline, CDR1 is MNHNS, CDR2 SASEGT. CDR3 bases: TGTGCCAGCAGTCCCCAGACGTCCACAGATATGCAGTATTTT. Its translation is CASSPQTSTDMQYF.

The genes are TRBV5-1 and TRBJ2-1; possible D gene TRBD1, 6 bases. The CDR3 is 14 residues long. The germline V gene has CDR1 SGHRS and CDR2 YFSETQ. V was clipped by 4 bases and J by 9 bases, with 17 bases between them. CDR3 protein: CASSPGQPLGEQFF. CDR3 nucleotide sequence: TGCGCCAGCAGCCCCGGACAGCCCCTGGGTGAGCAGTTCTTC.

This clonotype was found many times. The V call is TRBV5-6, the J call TRBJ2-1; 9 bases map to TRBD1. The CDR3 extends over 17 amino acids. V shed 2 bases and J 2 bases; nucleotides not matched to a gene: 8. In germline, CDR1 is SGHDT, CDR2 YYEEEE. The CDR3 region is CASSLSLRDRAYNEQFF. Written as DNA, the CDR3 is TGTGCCAGCAGCTTATCCCTCCGGGACAGGGCCTACAATGAGCAGTTCTTC. The variable domain in full, completed from reference TRBV5-6 and TRBJ2-1, reads DAGVTQSPTHLIKTRGQQVTLRCSPKSGHDTVSWYQQALGQGPQFIFQYYEEEERQRGNFPDRFSGHQFPNYSSELNVNALLLGDSALYLCASSLSLRDRAYNEQFFGPGTRLTVL.

This clonotype came up a few times. This may arise from a read error, as a much more abundant clone is one base away. The V call is TRBV29-1, the J call TRBJ1-2, with unresolved D. CDR1 is SQVTM, CDR2 ANQGSEA, per germline. Trimming took off 3 bases at V and 4 bases at J, with 6 bases between the two ends. The CDR3 extends over 11 amino acids. The CDR3 sequence is CSVDKAYGYTF. The DNA for the CDR3 is TGCAGCGTTGACAAGGCCTATGGCTACACCTTC.

This clonotype was counted between two and nine times. The chain couples TRBV14 to TRBJ2-7; D gene uncertain. This CDR3 region has 16 residues. CDR1 and CDR2 from the germline V gene are SGHDN and FVKESK. Deletions cut 9 bases from V and 3 bases from J, with 24 bases between. CDR3 bases: TGTGCCAGTACAAGCCCTATGTTTTGGCATATCTACGAGCAGTACTTC. The encoded protein is CASTSPMFWHIYEQYF.

About this clonotype itself: This may be a read error: a much more frequent sequence differs by one nucleotide. The genes are TRBV5-1 and TRBJ2-7; no clear D. CDR1 and CDR2 from the germline V gene are SGHRS and YFSETQ. This CDR3 region has 13 residues. The CDR3 sequence is CASSSLSNYGQYF. The CDR3 DNA sequence: TGCGCCAGCAGCTCCCTGTCGAACTACGGGCAGTACTTC.

With regard to this clonotype: The junction does not match germline at one end; this may be a read error. The chain uses TRBV5-4 and TRBJ2-3; 10 bases agree with TRBD2. In germline, CDR1 is SGHNT, CDR2 YYREEE (reference sequence). The CDR3 is 18 residues long. The CDR3 DNA reads as TGTACCAGCAGCTTCCTAGCGGGAGACTTATCTAGCACAGATACGCAGTATTTT. Translated, it gives CTSSFLAGDLSSTDTQYF.

Worth noting for this clonotype: This clone may be a read error of a much larger clone one base away. The chain carries TRBV10-1 and TRBJ2-2; no firm D call. V was clipped by 2 bases and J by 5 bases, with 9 bases between them. Germline CDR1 and CDR2: WNHNN and SYGVQD (reference sequence). The CDR3 covers 14 residues. DNA of the CDR3: TGCGCCAGCAGTGAGATTCCTGAAACCGGGGAGCTGTTTTTT. This sequence encodes CASSEIPETGELFF.

Note on this clonotype: The germline gene is not matched at one end of the junction; a read error may be the cause. This rearrangement joins TRBV24-1 to TRBJ2-1, with 8 bases aligning to TRBD1. This CDR3 has 12 amino acids. CDR1 is KGHDR, CDR2 SFDVKD, per germline. The CDR3 spells CVTRVGDREQFF. CDR3 coding DNA: TGTGTCACCAGAGTAGGGGACAGGGAGCAGTTCTTC.

The chain links TRBV6-1 to TRBJ1-1; D is unclear. The V and J ends lost 4 bases and 1 base respectively, with 13 bases between them. The length of the CDR3 is 15 residues. From germline, CDR1 is MNHNS and CDR2 SASEGT. This chain's CDR3 is CASSVVHGRNTEAFF. The CDR3 DNA follows: TGTGCCAGCAGTGTAGTGCATGGGAGGAACACTGAAGCTTTCTTT.